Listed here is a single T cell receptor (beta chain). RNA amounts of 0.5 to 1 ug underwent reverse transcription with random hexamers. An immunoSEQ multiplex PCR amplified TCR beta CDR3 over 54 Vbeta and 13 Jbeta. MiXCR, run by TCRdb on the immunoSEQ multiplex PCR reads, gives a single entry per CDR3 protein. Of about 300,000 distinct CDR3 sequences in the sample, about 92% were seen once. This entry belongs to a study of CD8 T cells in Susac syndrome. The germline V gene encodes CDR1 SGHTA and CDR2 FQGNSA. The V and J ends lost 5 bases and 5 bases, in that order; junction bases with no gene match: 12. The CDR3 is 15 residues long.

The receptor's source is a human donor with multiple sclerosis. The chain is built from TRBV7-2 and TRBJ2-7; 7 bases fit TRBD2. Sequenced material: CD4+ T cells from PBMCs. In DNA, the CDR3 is TGTGCCAGCAGCCTTCGGCGGACTAGTTCCAACGAGCAGTACTTC. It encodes CASSLRRTSSNEQYF. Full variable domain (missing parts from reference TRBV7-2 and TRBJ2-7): GAGVSQSPSNKVTEKGKDVELRCDPISGHTALYWYRQSLGQGLEFLIYFQGNSAPDKSGLPSDRFSAERTGGSVSTLTIQRTQQEDSAVYLCASSLRRTSSNEQYFGPGTRLTVT.